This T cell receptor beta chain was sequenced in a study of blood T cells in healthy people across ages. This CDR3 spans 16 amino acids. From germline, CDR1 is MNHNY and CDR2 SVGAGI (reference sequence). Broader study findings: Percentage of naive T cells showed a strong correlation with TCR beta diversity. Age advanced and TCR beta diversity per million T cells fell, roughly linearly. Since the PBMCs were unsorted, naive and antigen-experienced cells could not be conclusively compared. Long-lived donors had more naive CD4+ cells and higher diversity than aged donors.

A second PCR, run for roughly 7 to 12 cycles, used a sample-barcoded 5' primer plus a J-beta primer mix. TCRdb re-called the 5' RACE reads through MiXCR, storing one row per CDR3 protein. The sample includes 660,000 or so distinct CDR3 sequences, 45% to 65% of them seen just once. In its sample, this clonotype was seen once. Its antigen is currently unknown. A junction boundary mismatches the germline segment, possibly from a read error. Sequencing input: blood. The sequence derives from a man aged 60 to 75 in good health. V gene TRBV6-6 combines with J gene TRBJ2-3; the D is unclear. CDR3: CAGSYRPTTRLDTQYF. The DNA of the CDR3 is TGTGCCGGCAGTTACCGACCTACGACGAGGCTTGATACGCAGTATTTT.